Shown below are 30 T cell receptor beta chains from a single sample sequenced in a study of OX40 agonist ivuxolimab in advanced cancers. This table comes from immunoSEQ multiplex PCR, and its TCRdb copy is limited to in-frame clones, with some not included. The table lists around 90,000 clones, approximately 87% of them singletons, with roughly 4% in the top ten. The sample here was CD4+ or CD8+ T cells sorted from blood, taken in a trial of the OX40 agonist ivuxolimab. Receptors were obtained from an adult with an advanced solid tumor such as melanoma, head and neck, liver or kidney cancer.

The gene calls are TRBV5-8 and TRBJ2-7; possibly TRBD2 for D (6 bases). The CDR3 length is 14 residues. V lost 0 bases and J 7 bases, leaving 14 bases between the germline ends. CDR1 is SGHTS, CDR2 YDEGEE, per germline. CDR3 in DNA: TGTGCCAGCAGCTTGGTTAGCGGAGTTGGAGAGCAGTACTTC. This codes for CASSLVSGVGEQYF.

The gene calls are TRBV10-3 and TRBJ2-7, with D tentatively TRBD2 (5 bases). Deletions cut 10 bases from V and 0 bases from J, with 13 bases between. The CDR3 length is 13 residues. The V gene's germline CDR1 is ENHRY and CDR2 SYGVKD. The CDR3 DNA reads TGTGCCACTCAGGTCGGGATCTCCTACGAGCAGTACTTC. Translation gives CATQVGISYEQYF.

This chain connects TRBV10-3 to TRBJ2-7, with 16 bases identical to TRBD2. J was trimmed by 6 bases and V by 4 bases; bases with no gene match: 12. The CDR3 extends over 18 amino acids. The V gene's germline CDR1 is ENHRY and CDR2 SYGVKD. For the CDR3, the DNA is TGTGCCATCAGTGCAGGGGGACTAGCGGGAGGGCCCTCGGTCGAGCAGTACTTC. Translated: CAISAGGLAGGPSVEQYF.

On this clone itself: Distinct nucleotide sequences in the sample also encode this CDR3. The J gene is TRBJ2-1, the V gene TRBV7-3; 12 nucleotides match TRBD2. This CDR3 is 15 amino acids long. V lost 4 bases and J lost 4; bases outside the gene matches: 2. Looked up from germline, CDR1 is SGHTA and CDR2 is FQGTGA. CDR3 in amino acids: CASSSGTSGYNEQFF. The CDR3 nucleotides read TGTGCCAGCAGCTCAGGGACTAGCGGGTACAATGAGCAGTTCTTC.

CDR3 in DNA: TGTGCCAGCAGCAAACAGGGGACATACTCTGGAAACACCATATATTTT. Its translation: CASSKQGTYSGNTIYF. The chain combines TRBV7-2 with TRBJ1-3; 7 bases align to TRBD1. The CDR3 length is 16 residues. Germline V gene data show CDR1 as SGHTA and CDR2 as FQGNSA. With V trimmed by 5 bases and J by 0 bases, 7 bases remained unmatched.

This chain links TRBV28 with TRBJ1-2; 8 nucleotides agree with TRBD1. The J segment lost 4 bases and the V segment lost 3 bases, leaving 7 bases of the junction unmatched. The CDR3 runs to 15 residues. CDR1 is MDHEN, CDR2 SYDVKM, per germline. Here the CDR3 reads CASSFARQGSYGYTF. The DNA for the CDR3 is TGTGCCAGCAGTTTCGCCCGACAGGGGAGCTATGGCTACACCTTC.

The rearrangement links TRBV28 to TRBJ2-6, with 8 bases aligning to TRBD2. CDR1 MDHEN and CDR2 SYDVKM come from the germline V gene. The CDR3 sequence is 15 residues long. The V and J ends lost 7 bases and 4 bases, in that order; junction bases with no gene match: 6. Written as DNA, the CDR3 is TGTGCCAGCACCGGGGGGGGTCCAGGGGCCAACGTCCTGACTTTC. This encodes CASTGGGPGANVLTF.

Many counts were recorded for this clone. The gene calls are TRBV6-1 and TRBJ1-1; D unclear. The V end lost 9 bases, the J end lost 4 bases, and 12 bases lay between the germline ends. This CDR3 is built from 12 residues. The germline V gene encodes CDR1 MNHNS and CDR2 SASEGT. CDR3 loop: CASRALGTEAFF. CDR3 DNA sequence: TGTGCCAGTAGGGCCCTGGGCACTGAAGCTTTCTTT.

V is TRBV6-1 and J is TRBJ1-1, with 7 positions matching TRBD1. Losses at the gene ends were 5 bases for V and 1 base for J; bases not matched to a gene: 4. The CDR3 contains 14 residues. Germline V gives CDR1 MNHNS, CDR2 SASEGT. The CDR3 bases are TGTGCCAGCAGTCGGGCAGGGGGGAACACTGAAGCTTTCTTT. Its translation: CASSRAGGNTEAFF.

J is TRBJ2-2 and V is TRBV9; perhaps TRBD1 as D (5 bases). This CDR3 contains 14 residues. The ends were cut back, 2 bases at V and 1 base at J, with 6 bases in the middle. Per germline, CDR1 SGDLS and CDR2 YYNGEE. The CDR3 nucleotides are TGTGCCAGCAGCGTTCAGGGGAACACCGGGGAGCTGTTTTTT. This sequence encodes CASSVQGNTGELFF.

The chain carries TRBV19 and TRBJ1-5; possibly TRBD1 for D (6 bases). The CDR3 contains 21 residues. Trimming cost V 5 bases and J 0 bases, with 29 bases left between them. Germline CDR1 reads LNHDA; CDR2 reads SQIVND (reference sequence). CDR3 nucleotides: TGTGCCAGTAGTCTCCAACTCCTCCCCCGACGGACAGCCTATAGCAATCAGCCCCAGCATTTT. Its protein is CASSLQLLPRRTAYSNQPQHF.

This chain joins TRBV28 and TRBJ2-1; tentatively, D is TRBD1 (6 bases). CDR1 and CDR2 from the germline V gene are MDHEN and SYDVKM. V gave up 6 bases and J gave up 5 bases, with 20 bases separating them. The CDR3 length is 16 residues. CDR3 coding DNA: TGTGCCAGCAGGTCACCAACAGGGCTCGCGAACAATGAGCAGTTCTTC. As protein: CASRSPTGLANNEQFF.

This chain links TRBV9 with TRBJ2-5; TRBD2 is a possible D gene (6 bases). The J call may be wrong; the DNA end is better matched by TRBJ2-7. The CDR3 contains 15 residues. The germline V gene encodes CDR1 SGDLS and CDR2 YYNGEE. CDR3 region: CASSVEEGRGYEQYF. The CDR3 DNA reads as TGTGCCAGCAGCGTAGAGGAGGGTAGGGGCTACGAGCAGTACTTC.

V usage is TRBV10-3 and J usage is TRBJ2-1; tentative D call: TRBD2 (6 bases). V was shortened by 6 bases and J by 10 bases, with 13 bases between the two germline ends. The germline gives CDR1 ENHRY, CDR2 SYGVKD. The CDR3 covers 12 residues. The CDR3 reads CAISRDSGEQFF. Written as DNA, the CDR3 is TGTGCCATCAGCAGGGACTCGGGGGAGCAGTTCTTC.

The chain combines TRBV11-1 with TRBJ2-3, with 11 positions matching TRBD2. V was clipped by 3 bases and J by 4 bases; unmatched bases: 6. The germline V gene has CDR1 SGHAT and CDR2 FQDESV (reference sequence). The length of the CDR3 is 16 residues. Here the CDR3 reads CASSLETSGTADTQYF. In DNA, the CDR3 is TGTGCCAGCAGCTTGGAGACTAGCGGGACGGCAGATACGCAGTATTTT. Using reference TRBV11-1 and TRBJ2-3 for the parts outside the CDR3, the full variable domain is EAEVAQSPRYKITEKSQAVAFWCDPISGHATLYWYRQILGQGPELLVQFQDESVVDDSQLPKDRFSAERLKGVDSTLKIQPAELGDSAMYLCASSLETSGTADTQYFGPGTRLTVL.

The V gene is TRBV30, the J gene TRBJ1-4; 9 bases line up with TRBD1. CDR3 size: 14 residues. CDR1 and CDR2 from the germline V gene are GTSNPN and SVGIG (reference sequence). Trimming at V came to 3 bases and at J to 8 bases, leaving 7 bases not matched to a gene. Here the CDR3 reads CAWRGDRVVEKLFF. The CDR3 bases are TGTGCCTGGAGAGGGGACAGGGTTGTGGAAAAACTGTTTTTT.

The CDR3 is CASSSGLEVLSTDTQYF. Here the CDR3 DNA reads TGTGCCAGCTCATCAGGACTAGAGGTCCTGAGCACAGATACGCAGTATTTT. The V and J genes are TRBV18 and TRBJ2-3; 7 bases map to TRBD2. CDR3 size: 17 residues. V shed 5 bases and J 0 bases; nucleotides not matched to a gene: 11. Germline-derived CDR1 and CDR2 are KGHSH and LQKENI.

The V and J genes are TRBV28 and TRBJ1-2; the D gene is possibly TRBD1 (5 bases). This CDR3 is 13 amino acids long. With 6 bases removed from V and 8 bases from J, the gap between germline ends came to 16 bases. Germline lookup yields CDR1 MDHEN and CDR2 SYDVKM. The CDR3 bases are TGTGCCAGCAGCTCTGGGGCAGGGAGGGGCTACACCTTC. Translating it yields CASSSGAGRGYTF.

The chain has TRBV4-2 and TRBJ1-4, with D maybe TRBD1 (5 bases). This CDR3 spans 14 amino acids. Germline CDR1 is LGHNA and CDR2 is YNFKEQ. V was cut by 2 bases and J by 7 bases, with 11 bases left in between. CDR3 nucleotide sequence: TGTGCCAGCAGCCAACAGGGTTCGCTTGAAAAACTGTTTTTT. As protein: CASSQQGSLEKLFF.

The CDR3 region is CASSFGQGAEAFF. Written as DNA, the CDR3 is TGTGCCAGCAGCTTCGGGCAGGGGGCCGAAGCTTTCTTT. This sequence joins TRBV5-6 and TRBJ1-1; TRBD1 matches 8 bases. V lost 2 bases, J lost 8 bases, and 5 bases stayed unmatched. This CDR3 contains 13 residues. Germline V CDR1 and CDR2: SGHDT, YYEEEE.

V is TRBV19 and J is TRBJ1-3; 7 bases match TRBD1. The CDR3 has 15 residues. The V segment lost 6 bases and the J segment 2 bases; nucleotides outside the gene matches: 7. Per the germline V gene, CDR1 is LNHDA and CDR2 is SQIVND (reference sequence). The CDR3 spells CASREGQITGNTIYF. The CDR3 nucleotides read TGTGCCAGTAGAGAGGGACAGATCACTGGAAACACCATATATTTT. Filled out from reference TRBV19 and TRBJ1-3, the complete variable domain reads DGGITQSPKYLFRKEGQNVTLSCEQNLNHDAMYWYRQDPGQGLRLIYYSQIVNDFQKGDIAEGYSVSREKKESFPLTVTSAQKNPTAFYLCASREGQITGNTIYFGEGSWLTVV.

The chain links TRBV7-8 to TRBJ2-7, with 11 positions matching TRBD1. CDR1 and CDR2 from the germline V gene are SGHVS and FQNEAQ. V shed 3 bases and J 0 bases; nucleotides not matched to a gene: 4. The CDR3 loop spans 16 amino acids. Written as DNA, the CDR3 is TGTGCCAGCAGCTTGCCCGGGACAGGGGGCTCCTACGAGCAGTACGTC. This sequence encodes CASSLPGTGGSYEQYV.

On this clone itself: Other DNA sequences in this sample translate to the same CDR3. The CDR3, as DNA: TGTGCCAGTACTCAAGACTCCAGACCCTACAATGAGCAGTTCTTC. Translating gives CASTQDSRPYNEQFF. The V and J genes are TRBV19 and TRBJ2-1; D gene unclear. The CDR3 has 15 amino acids. Germline V gene data show CDR1 as LNHDA and CDR2 as SQIVND (reference sequence). Trimming removed 7 bases at V and 2 bases at J, with 15 bases between. The variable domain in full, completed from reference TRBV19 and TRBJ2-1, reads DGGITQSPKYLFRKEGQNVTLSCEQNLNHDAMYWYRQDPGQGLRLIYYSQIVNDFQKGDIAEGYSVSREKKESFPLTVTSAQKNPTAFYLCASTQDSRPYNEQFFGPGTRLTVL.

The chain links TRBV5-1 to TRBJ2-7; the match to TRBD2 covers 10 bases. After removal of 0 bases from V and 5 bases from J, the junction contained 5 bases not matched to a gene. Germline values: CDR1 SGHRS, CDR2 YFSETQ. This CDR3 has 15 residues. Here the CDR3 DNA reads TGCGCCAGCAGCTTGGGGGCTAGCGGGAGTCACGAGCAGTACTTC. Translating it yields CASSLGASGSHEQYF.

The V gene is TRBV27, the J gene TRBJ2-7; D might be TRBD1 (7 bases). There are 16 residues in the CDR3. The V and J ends lost 4 bases and 0 bases respectively, with 16 bases between them. The V gene's germline CDR1 is MNHEY and CDR2 SMNVEV (reference sequence). The CDR3 nucleotides are TGTGCCAGCAGTTCTTTGGGGGGACAGAGCTCCTACGAGCAGTACTTC. This sequence encodes CASSSLGGQSSYEQYF.

V gene TRBV19 combines with J gene TRBJ1-5, with TRBD1 identical over 9 bases. V shed 4 bases and J 3 bases; nucleotides not matched to a gene: 13. Germline values: CDR1 LNHDA, CDR2 SQIVND (reference sequence). The CDR3 loop spans 18 amino acids. The CDR3: CASSRRRGTGSDNQPQHF. In DNA, the CDR3 is TGTGCCAGTAGTAGGCGGAGAGGGACAGGGAGCGACAATCAGCCCCAGCATTTT. Variable domain in full (rest from reference TRBV19 and TRBJ1-5): DGGITQSPKYLFRKEGQNVTLSCEQNLNHDAMYWYRQDPGQGLRLIYYSQIVNDFQKGDIAEGYSVSREKKESFPLTVTSAQKNPTAFYLCASSRRRGTGSDNQPQHFGDGTRLSIL.

The chain employs TRBV2 and TRBJ1-5, with D uncertain. CDR1 and CDR2 (germline): SNHLY, FYNNEI. The CDR3 length is 13 residues. V was clipped by 5 bases and J by 5 bases, with 10 bases between them. The CDR3 region has the DNA TGTGCCAGCAGTTACGCCGGGGATCAGCCCCAGCATTTT. It translates to CASSYAGDQPQHF. Variable domain in full (rest from reference TRBV2 and TRBJ1-5): EPEVTQTPSHQVTQMGQEVILRCVPISNHLYFYWYRQILGQKVEFLVSFYNNEISEKSEIFDDQFSVERPDGSNFTLKIRSTKLEDSAMYFCASSYAGDQPQHFGDGTRLSIL.

The chain combines TRBV5-1 with TRBJ2-1; D remains ambiguous. The length of the CDR3 is 13 residues. Germline V gene data show CDR1 as SGHRS and CDR2 as YFSETQ. The V and J ends lost 2 bases and 11 bases respectively, with 14 bases between them. CDR3 sequence: CASSLSSGWQQFF. The CDR3, as DNA: TGCGCCAGCAGCTTATCGAGTGGGTGGCAGCAGTTCTTC.

The chain couples TRBV7-6 to TRBJ1-1; D not resolved. V lost 0 bases, J lost 2 bases, and 4 bases lay in between. The length of the CDR3 is 13 residues. Germline-derived CDR1 and CDR2 are SGHVS and FNYEAQ. CDR3 DNA: TGTGCCAGCAGCTTAGCAGGAAACACTGAAGCTTTCTTT. It translates to CASSLAGNTEAFF.

This clone was seen a single time. The chain carries TRBV5-1 and TRBJ1-2, with TRBD1 matching over 12 bases. Germline assignment: CDR1 SGHRS and CDR2 YFSETQ. This CDR3 has 15 amino acids. Unmatched junction bases numbered 8, after V lost 4 bases and J lost 7 bases. The CDR3: CASSAAGQGAAGYTF. DNA of the CDR3: TGCGCCAGCAGCGCCGCGGGACAGGGGGCGGCTGGCTACACCTTC. The variable domain in full, with the rest retrieved from reference TRBV5-1 and TRBJ1-2, is KAGVTQTPRYLIKTRGQQVTLSCSPISGHRSVSWYQQTPGQGLQFLFEYFSETQRNKGNFPGRFSGRQFSNSRSEMNVSTLELGDSALYLCASSAAGQGAAGYTFGSGTRLTVV.